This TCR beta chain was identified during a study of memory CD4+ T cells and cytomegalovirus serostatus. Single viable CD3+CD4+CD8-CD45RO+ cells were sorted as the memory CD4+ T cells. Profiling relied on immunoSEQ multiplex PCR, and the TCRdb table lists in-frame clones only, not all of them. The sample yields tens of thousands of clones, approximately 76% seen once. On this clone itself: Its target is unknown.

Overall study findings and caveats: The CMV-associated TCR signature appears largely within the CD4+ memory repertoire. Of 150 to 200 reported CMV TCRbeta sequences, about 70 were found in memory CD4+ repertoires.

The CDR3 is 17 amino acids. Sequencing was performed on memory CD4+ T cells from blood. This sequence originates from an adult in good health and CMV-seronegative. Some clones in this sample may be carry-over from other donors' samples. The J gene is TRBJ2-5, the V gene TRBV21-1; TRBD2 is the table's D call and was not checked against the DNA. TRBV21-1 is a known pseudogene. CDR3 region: CASSKEGSGGCQETQYF. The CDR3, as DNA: TGTGCCAGCAGCAAAGAGGGCAGCGGGGGGTGCCAAGAGACCCAGTACTTC.